This T cell receptor (beta chain) was sequenced during a study of monozygotic twins with inflammatory bowel disease. On this clonotype itself: The antigen is undetermined.

CDR1 is DFQATT, CDR2 SNEGSKA, per germline (reference sequence). This CDR3 region has 15 residues. Molecular identifiers with 6-nucleotide sample barcodes were added during cDNA synthesis via template switching. TCRdb reprocessed the 5' RACE reads, keeping one entry per CDR3 protein, no DNA. The sample includes under 150,000 distinct CDR3 sequences. Study-level findings and limits: The inverse Simpson measure of TCRbeta diversity was lower in IBD patients than in healthy co-twins. Among twins, concordant and discordant pairs did not differ in repertoire similarity, possibly from limited power.

What was sequenced was blood. The chain joins TRBV20-1 to TRBJ1-1; as DNA is missing, the TRBD1 call by TCRdb cannot be tested. The TCR sequence derives from a human donor with ulcerative colitis or Crohn's disease, or a healthy co-twin of an affected twin (not recorded which). The CDR3 sequence is CSAREPGAENTEAFF.